This T cell receptor (beta chain) appears in the sequencing data of a study of blood T cell repertoires in COVID-19. Looking at the study overall: Nucleic acid was either cDNA or gDNA, and it came from T cells, B-cell-depleted T cells, or PBMCs.

The V end lost 4 bases, the J end lost 7 bases, and 23 bases lay between the germline ends. The CDR3 runs 16 residues. CDR1 is SGDLS and CDR2 is YYNGEE in the germline V gene. Participants came from roughly 25 US areas, aged roughly 18 to 95 years. Clinical history as reported by participants underpinned cohort assignment. The protocol was immunoSEQ multiplex PCR, while the TCRdb copy is restricted to in-frame clones and leaves out a portion. The repertoire holds some 300,000 clones, with 70% to 90% as singletons. The genes are TRBV9 and TRBJ1-2; possible D gene TRBD1, 5 bases. Sequencing input: PBMCs or T cells enriched from blood (not recorded which). This receptor was taken from a woman aged 25 to 45 who had recovered from COVID-19. The CDR3, as DNA: TGTGCCAGCAGCCAGAAAGTCCGGCCTAACAGGCGTGGCTACACCTTC. Translation: CASSQKVRPNRRGYTF.